These 29 T cell receptor beta chains were all obtained from the same sample, sequenced in a study of blood T cell repertoires in COVID-19. Sequenced by immunoSEQ multiplex PCR; TCRdb stores in-frame clones only, minus some. The repertoire includes tens of thousands of clones, over 90% of them detected once, and less than 45% sits in the top ten. Specimen: peripheral blood. All receptors come from a man aged 60 to 75 with active or convalescent COVID-19.

The chain combines TRBV27 with TRBJ1-6; possibly TRBD1 for D (5 bases). Deletions cut 6 bases from V and 0 bases from J, with 12 bases between. The CDR3 contains 16 residues. Germline V CDR1 and CDR2: MNHEY, SMNVEV (reference sequence). Here the CDR3 reads CASRWLDSSYNSPLHF. CDR3 nucleotide sequence: TGTGCCAGCAGATGGTTAGACAGCTCCTATAATTCACCCCTCCACTTT.

The chain combines TRBV5-6 with TRBJ2-2; TRBD1 agrees at 9 bases. With V trimmed by 4 bases and J by 4 bases, 8 bases remained unmatched. Germline CDR1 and CDR2: SGHDT and YYEEEE. This CDR3 contains 16 residues. Written as DNA, the CDR3 is TGTGCCAGCAGCCTCACAGGGGGCCTTTTCACCGGGGAGCTGTTTTTT. This encodes CASSLTGGLFTGELFF. Full variable domain (outside the CDR3, taken from reference TRBV5-6 and TRBJ2-2): DAGVTQSPTHLIKTRGQQVTLRCSPKSGHDTVSWYQQALGQGPQFIFQYYEEEERQRGNFPDRFSGHQFPNYSSELNVNALLLGDSALYLCASSLTGGLFTGELFFGEGSRLTVL.

The rearrangement uses TRBV5-1 and TRBJ2-6; TRBD1 matches at 8 bases. Germline values: CDR1 SGHRS, CDR2 YFSETQ. The ends lost 0 bases at V and 1 base at J; junction bases unmatched: 12. The CDR3 extends over 20 amino acids. In DNA, the CDR3 is TGCGCCAGCAGCTTGGGGCCGGACAGGGCAAAGGGTTCTGGGGCCAACGTCCTGACTTTC. This gives the protein CASSLGPDRAKGSGANVLTF.

This clone was recorded only once. This chain connects TRBV2 to TRBJ1-1, with a possible D match to TRBD1 (5 bases). The CDR3 sequence is 12 residues long. Germline loops: CDR1 SNHLY, CDR2 FYNNEI. V shed 4 bases and J shed 5 bases, with 8 bases lying between them. The chain's CDR3 is CASSVRVTEAFF. The CDR3 DNA reads TGTGCCAGCAGTGTCAGGGTAACTGAAGCTTTCTTT.

This chain joins TRBV5-1 and TRBJ2-7; 9 nucleotides match TRBD1. This CDR3 is built from 15 residues. Trimming removed 4 bases from V and 4 bases from J; junction bases left unmatched: 9. The V gene's germline CDR1 is SGHRS and CDR2 YFSETQ. The DNA for the CDR3 is TGCGCCAGCAGCCCAGGGGGGACAGGGTGTTACGAGCAGTACTTC. This gives the protein CASSPGGTGCYEQYF.

The J gene is TRBJ2-7, the V gene TRBV3-1 (or the pseudogene TRBV3-2); D gene ambiguous. Germline V gene lookup returns CDR1 LGHDT and CDR2 YNNKEL (reference sequence). V lost 4 bases and J 1 base, leaving 14 bases between the germline ends. The CDR3 has 15 amino acids. CDR3 loop: CASSPGSSISYEQYF. CDR3 nucleotide sequence: TGTGCCAGCAGCCCTGGGTCTAGTATATCCTACGAGCAGTACTTC.

This clone was seen just once. J is TRBJ1-5 and V is TRBV19, with 9 bases aligning to TRBD1. CDR1 is LNHDA and CDR2 is SQIVND in the germline V gene (reference sequence). The CDR3 totals 15 residues. Germline trimming cut 4 bases from V and 6 bases from J; bases unmatched to any gene: 7. CDR3 protein: CASSSETGGTQPQHF. CDR3 DNA: TGTGCCAGTAGTAGTGAGACAGGGGGGACTCAGCCCCAGCATTTT.

This clone was seen a single time. The chain carries TRBV12-3 or TRBV12-4 and TRBJ2-2; weak D call: TRBD2 (7 bases). The CDR3 covers 13 residues. Deletions cut 8 bases from V and 2 bases from J, with 9 bases between. The CDR3 protein is CASRGANTGELFF. CDR3 in DNA: TGTGCCAGCCGGGGGGCAAACACCGGGGAGCTGTTTTTT.

The CDR3 spells CASSSRTSGAYNEQFF. The CDR3 coding sequence is TGCGCCAGCAGCTCAAGGACTAGCGGGGCCTACAATGAGCAGTTCTTC. The chain uses TRBV5-1 and TRBJ2-1; the match to TRBD2 covers 12 bases. The CDR3 spans 16 residues. CDR1 is SGHRS and CDR2 is YFSETQ in the germline V gene. With V trimmed by 3 bases and J by 2 bases, 3 bases remained unmatched.

The chain uses TRBV7-2 and TRBJ2-7; weak D call: TRBD2 (6 bases). In germline, CDR1 is SGHTA, CDR2 FQGNSA. The V end was cut by 3 bases, the J end by 2 bases, with 11 bases between. The CDR3 has 14 amino acids. This CDR3 is CASSFVGGAYEQYF. CDR3 bases: TGTGCCAGCAGCTTTGTTGGAGGGGCCTACGAGCAGTACTTC.

This clone was counted once. The J gene is TRBJ2-3, the V gene TRBV9; tentative D call: TRBD1 (5 bases). Per germline, CDR1 SGDLS and CDR2 YYNGEE. V was pared by 0 bases and J by 1 base, with 9 bases between. This CDR3 has 15 amino acids. The CDR3 nucleotides are TGTGCCAGCAGCGTAGAAGGGGCTCGCACAGATACGCAGTATTTT. It yields the protein CASSVEGARTDTQYF.

CDR3 bases: TGTGCCAGCAGTTATCCGGGGGTAGGCCAGCCCCAGCATTTT. Encoded protein: CASSYPGVGQPQHF. The V and J genes are TRBV6-5 and TRBJ1-5; weak D call: TRBD1 (5 bases). With 3 bases removed from V and 7 bases from J, the gap between germline ends came to 13 bases. The V gene's germline CDR1 is MNHEY and CDR2 SVGAGI. This CDR3 spans 14 amino acids.

V usage is TRBV10-3 and J usage is TRBJ1-1; 8 bases line up with TRBD1. The CDR3 length is 15 residues. Germline CDR1 and CDR2: ENHRY and SYGVKD. Trimming removed 2 bases from V and 1 base from J; junction bases left unmatched: 3. CDR3 DNA: TGTGCCATCAGTGAGCCCCAGGGGGCGAACACTGAAGCTTTCTTT. Its translation is CAISEPQGANTEAFF.

The chain links TRBV25-1 to TRBJ1-2; perhaps TRBD1 as D (6 bases). Trimming cost V 6 bases and J 0 bases, with 11 bases left between them. The CDR3 is 14 residues long. Germline V gene sequence: CDR1 MGHDK, CDR2 SYGVNS. The DNA of the CDR3 is TGTGCCAGCAGCGAAACAGGGACTAACTATGGCTACACCTTC. It specifies CASSETGTNYGYTF.

The chain employs TRBV5-1 and TRBJ2-1; 10 bases line up with TRBD1. Germline V gene sequence: CDR1 SGHRS, CDR2 YFSETQ. After removal of 4 bases from V and 10 bases from J, the junction contained 11 bases not matched to a gene. The CDR3 length is 15 residues. CDR3 protein: CASSGSGTGVREQFF. The DNA of the CDR3 is TGCGCCAGCAGCGGATCCGGGACAGGGGTAAGGGAGCAGTTCTTC.

V and J are TRBV5-1 and TRBJ2-5, with D possibly being TRBD1 (6 bases). This CDR3 spans 13 amino acids. V dropped 7 bases and J dropped 5 bases, with 15 bases sitting between them. CDR1 SGHRS and CDR2 YFSETQ come from the germline V gene. The DNA of the CDR3 is TGCGCCAGCGTCACACAGGGTGCGGAGACCCAGTACTTC. Amino acids: CASVTQGAETQYF.

This CDR3 is CASGSGGAAADTQYF. For the CDR3, the DNA is TGTGCCAGCGGGAGCGGGGGGGCCGCAGCAGATACGCAGTATTTT. This chain links TRBV6-5 with TRBJ2-3; 10 nucleotides agree with TRBD2. This CDR3 has 15 amino acids. Germline CDR1 MNHEY, CDR2 SVGAGI. Trimming removed 8 bases from V and 4 bases from J; junction bases left unmatched: 9.

The rearrangement links TRBV19 to TRBJ1-2; D uncertain. V was trimmed by 9 bases and J by 4 bases, leaving 12 bases between them. Germline V CDR1 and CDR2: LNHDA, SQIVND (reference sequence). This CDR3 spans 12 amino acids. The CDR3 DNA is TGTGCCAGGCGGTCGCTCCGCTATGGCTACACCTTC. It translates to CARRSLRYGYTF.

The J gene is TRBJ1-2, the V gene TRBV4-1; TRBD1 might be the D (5 bases). Trimming stripped 0 bases from V and 8 bases from J, with 16 bases between. The V gene's germline CDR1 is MGHRA and CDR2 YSYEKL. This CDR3 has 15 amino acids. This CDR3 is CASSQEGASQVGYTF. The CDR3 region has the DNA TGCGCCAGCAGCCAAGAAGGGGCCTCACAAGTGGGCTACACCTTC.

The V and J genes are TRBV28 and TRBJ1-5; no clear D. Germline V lookup: CDR1 MDHEN, CDR2 SYDVKM. This CDR3 is 11 amino acids long. Trimming took 6 bases from V and 5 from J, leaving 5 bases between them. As DNA, the CDR3 is TGTGCCAGCAGCGAGTATCAGCCCCAGCATTTT. Residues: CASSEYQPQHF.

This chain joins TRBV5-1 and TRBJ1-2; TRBD1 matches at 9 bases. Unmatched junction bases numbered 3, after V lost 4 bases and J lost 5 bases. The CDR3 consists of 13 residues. The germline V gene encodes CDR1 SGHRS and CDR2 YFSETQ. CDR3 loop: CASSEGTGYGYTF. Written as DNA, the CDR3 is TGCGCCAGCAGCGAAGGGACAGGGTATGGCTACACCTTC.

CDR3 DNA sequence: TGTGCCAGCAGCCGGGACTCCCAAATCGGCGGCTACACCTTC. It yields the protein CASSRDSQIGGYTF. V and J are TRBV6-5 and TRBJ1-2; a possible D gene is TRBD1 (5 bases). Trimming took off 6 bases at V and 8 bases at J, with 19 bases between the two ends. This CDR3 is 14 amino acids long. CDR1 and CDR2 (germline): MNHEY, SVGAGI.

The rearrangement uses TRBV3-1 (or the pseudogene TRBV3-2) and TRBJ2-2; D unclear. Germline V lookup: CDR1 LGHDT, CDR2 YNNKEL (reference sequence). V was clipped by 4 bases and J by 4 bases, with 7 bases between them. The CDR3 loop spans 13 amino acids. The CDR3 here is CASSLRRTGELFF. The CDR3 DNA sequence: TGTGCCAGCAGCCTCAGGCGCACCGGGGAGCTGTTTTTT.

This sequence joins TRBV10-3 and TRBJ1-2; 7 positions match TRBD1. Germline lookup yields CDR1 ENHRY and CDR2 SYGVKD. J lost 6 bases, V lost 0 bases, and 10 bases had no gene match. There are 16 residues in the CDR3. The CDR3 sequence: CAISESVRQGSDGYTF. The CDR3 DNA follows: TGTGCCATCAGTGAGTCAGTGAGACAGGGATCAGATGGCTACACCTTC.

This chain's CDR3 is CASSDGRGWAETDTQYF. The CDR3 DNA follows: TGTGCCAGCAGTGACGGACGGGGTTGGGCTGAAACAGATACGCAGTATTTT. This rearrangement joins TRBV6-1 to TRBJ2-3; maybe TRBD2 (5 bases). V gave up 3 bases and J gave up 3 bases, with 19 bases separating them. Germline lookup yields CDR1 MNHNS and CDR2 SASEGT. This CDR3 comprises 17 residues.

The chain links TRBV5-4 to TRBJ2-7; D is unclear. The CDR3 sequence is 11 residues long. V was pared by 1 base and J by 3 bases, with 2 bases between. The germline CDR1 and CDR2 sequences are SGHNT and YYREEE (reference sequence). This CDR3 is CASSLYYEQYF. DNA of the CDR3: TGTGCCAGCAGCTTGTACTACGAGCAGTACTTC.

This chain uses TRBV11-2 with TRBJ2-2; unclear D gene. Germline V gives CDR1 SGHAT, CDR2 FQNNGV. V was clipped by 0 bases and J by 8 bases, with 7 bases between them. The CDR3 sequence is 13 residues long. CDR3 DNA: TGTGCCAGCAGCTTAGAAGCACCGGGGGAGCTGTTTTTT. It is translated as CASSLEAPGELFF.

The V call is TRBV7-2, the J call TRBJ1-5, with 8 bases matching TRBD1. Germline lookup yields CDR1 SGHTA and CDR2 FQGNSA. The J segment lost 1 base and the V segment lost 2 bases, leaving 4 bases of the junction unmatched. The CDR3 runs to 16 residues. The DNA of the CDR3 is TGTGCCAGCAGCTTACAGGGGGCGCTGAGCAATCAGCCCCAGCATTTT. The encoded protein is CASSLQGALSNQPQHF.

The gene calls are TRBV25-1 and TRBJ1-6; D possibly corresponds to TRBD1 (6 bases). Trimming took off 3 bases at V and 5 bases at J, with 14 bases between the two ends. This CDR3 has 16 residues. Germline CDR1 reads MGHDK; CDR2 reads SYGVNS. CDR3 sequence reads: CASSEWAGVNNSPLHF. In DNA form, the CDR3 reads TGTGCCAGCAGTGAGTGGGCAGGGGTGAATAATTCACCCCTCCACTTT.